Listed below are T cell receptor beta chains from one sample, sequenced in a study of Tregs in tolerant kidney transplant recipients. The method was immunoSEQ multiplex PCR; TCRdb's version includes in-frame clones alone and lacks a portion of them. The top ten clones hold 0.34% of a sample with 100,000 to 130,000 clones, around 90% of them seen once. The sample here was CD4+ T cells from blood, taken before the transplant. The origin of the receptors is a human donor who received a combined kidney and bone marrow transplant. CDR3s include the opening cysteine and the closing phenylalanine or tryptophan. D genes are given only for firm matches. Clone size is not always given. Where it is, it says once, few, many or a class for expanded clones.

clone_size: NA; j_call: TRBJ2-2; v_call: TRBV5-5; d_call: NA; cdr3_nt: TGTGCCAGCAGCTTGATCGGCACCGGGGAGCTGTTTTTT; cdr3_aa: CASSLIGTGELFF
clone_size: NA; j_call: TRBJ2-2; v_call: TRBV6-5; d_call: TRBD1; cdr3_nt: TGTGCCAGCAGCTGGACAGGGCTGAACACCGGGGAGCTGTTTTTT; cdr3_aa: CASSWTGLNTGELFF
clone_size: once; j_call: TRBJ1-4; v_call: TRBV19; d_call: TRBD1; cdr3_nt: TGTGCCAGTAGTACCCGACAGGGGACAAATGAAAAACTGTTTTTT; cdr3_aa: CASSTRQGTNEKLFF
clone_size: NA; j_call: TRBJ1-2; v_call: TRBV5-1; d_call: NA; cdr3_nt: TGCGCCAGCAGCCTACAGCAAGACTATGGCTACACCTTC; cdr3_aa: CASSLQQDYGYTF
clone_size: NA; j_call: TRBJ1-3; v_call: TRBV9; d_call: NA; cdr3_nt: TGTGCCAGCAGCGTAGCCGAGCAAAACACCATATATTTT; cdr3_aa: CASSVAEQNTIYF
clone_size: NA; j_call: TRBJ1-4; v_call: TRBV6-1; d_call: NA; cdr3_nt: TGTGCCAGCAGTGAAGAGGGGGATGAAAAACTGTTTTTT; cdr3_aa: CASSEEGDEKLFF
clone_size: NA; j_call: TRBJ2-3; v_call: TRBV6-6; d_call: TRBD1; cdr3_nt: TGTGCCATCCAGGGGGAAATGATCACAGATACGCAGTATTTT; cdr3_aa: CAIQGEMITDTQYF
clone_size: NA; j_call: TRBJ2-5; v_call: TRBV28; d_call: NA; cdr3_nt: TGTGCCAGCACTTCCTGGAGGGCCCGCCAAGAGACCCAGTACTTC; cdr3_aa: CASTSWRARQETQYF
clone_size: NA; j_call: TRBJ1-4; v_call: TRBV28; d_call: NA; cdr3_nt: TGTGCCAGCAGTTTATTAGTCAGGGCTGGAGAAAAACTGTTTTTT; cdr3_aa: CASSLLVRAGEKLFF
clone_size: NA; j_call: TRBJ2-4; v_call: TRBV9; d_call: NA; cdr3_nt: TGTGCCAGCAGCGTAGATGATGGGAGGTTAGCCAAAAACATTCAGTACTTC; cdr3_aa: CASSVDDGRLAKNIQYF
clone_size: NA; j_call: TRBJ2-1; v_call: TRBV5-1; d_call: NA; cdr3_nt: TGCGCCAGCAGCTTGGGTCAGTACAATGAGCAGTTCTTC; cdr3_aa: CASSLGQYNEQFF
clone_size: NA; j_call: TRBJ2-2; v_call: TRBV7-2; d_call: NA; cdr3_nt: TGTGCCAGCAGCCCGCAGCGGAACACCGGGGAGCTGTTTTTT; cdr3_aa: CASSPQRNTGELFF
clone_size: NA; j_call: TRBJ1-1; v_call: TRBV20-1; d_call: NA; cdr3_nt: TGCAGTGCCCCGGTCGTCGAAGCTTTCTTT; cdr3_aa: CSAPVVEAFF
clone_size: NA; j_call: TRBJ2-1; v_call: TRBV4-3; d_call: TRBD2; cdr3_nt: TGCGCCAGCAGCCAAATGCTACTAGCGGGAGTTTGGAATGAGCAGTTCTTC; cdr3_aa: CASSQMLLAGVWNEQFF
clone_size: few; j_call: TRBJ2-7; v_call: TRBV19; d_call: TRBD2; cdr3_nt: TGTGCCAGTAGTAGGGCTAGCGGGAGCTACGAGCAGTACTTC; cdr3_aa: CASSRASGSYEQYF
clone_size: NA; j_call: TRBJ2-3; v_call: TRBV7-6; d_call: NA; cdr3_nt: TGTGCCAGCAGCTTATGGACTGGCACTAGCACAGATACGCAGTATTTT; cdr3_aa: CASSLWTGTSTDTQYF
clone_size: NA; j_call: TRBJ2-5; v_call: TRBV5-1; d_call: TRBD2; cdr3_nt: TGCGCCAGCAGCTCTACTAGCGGGGGGTGGCAAGAGACCCAGTACTTC; cdr3_aa: CASSSTSGGWQETQYF
clone_size: NA; j_call: TRBJ1-1; v_call: TRBV5-1; d_call: TRBD1; cdr3_nt: TGCGCCAGCAGCTTGACAGGGGGCTCGGCTTTCTTT; cdr3_aa: CASSLTGGSAFF
clone_size: few; j_call: TRBJ1-2; v_call: TRBV18; d_call: TRBD1; cdr3_nt: TGTGCCAGCTCACCCGGGACAGGGGAAGGCTACACCTTC; cdr3_aa: CASSPGTGEGYTF
clone_size: NA; j_call: TRBJ2-1; v_call: TRBV9; d_call: TRBD2; cdr3_nt: TGTGCCAGCGCGGGGGGCGTCGGGGCGGGAGTCGGTGATGAGCAGTTCTTC; cdr3_aa: CASAGGVGAGVGDEQFF
clone_size: NA; j_call: TRBJ1-6; v_call: TRBV2; d_call: NA; cdr3_nt: TGTGCCAGCAGTCCTGGACAGATAAATAATTCACCCCTCCACTTT; cdr3_aa: CASSPGQINNSPLHF
clone_size: NA; j_call: TRBJ2-1; v_call: TRBV28; d_call: TRBD2; cdr3_nt: TGTGCCAGCACCTGGGGGGGAAGTAAGAACAATGAGCAGTTCTTC; cdr3_aa: CASTWGGSKNNEQFF
clone_size: NA; j_call: TRBJ2-1; v_call: TRBV29-1; d_call: TRBD1; cdr3_nt: TGCAGCGTCGGACAGGGGGCTTCCTACAATGAGCAGTTCTTC; cdr3_aa: CSVGQGASYNEQFF
clone_size: NA; j_call: TRBJ2-3; v_call: TRBV5-1; d_call: TRBD2; cdr3_nt: TGCGCCAGCAGCCCGCGGGTAGCGGGCCTCACAGATACGCAGTATTTT; cdr3_aa: CASSPRVAGLTDTQYF
clone_size: NA; j_call: TRBJ2-7; v_call: TRBV7-2; d_call: TRBD2; cdr3_nt: TGTGCCAGCAGCCCGGGGGGGGCCTACGAGCAGTACTTC; cdr3_aa: CASSPGGAYEQYF
clone_size: NA; j_call: TRBJ1-4; v_call: TRBV5-5; d_call: TRBD1; cdr3_nt: TGTGCCAGCAGCTTGCCCCGGGACAGTAATGAAAAACTGTTTTTT; cdr3_aa: CASSLPRDSNEKLFF
clone_size: NA; j_call: TRBJ1-2; v_call: TRBV4-1; d_call: TRBD1; cdr3_nt: TGCGCCAGCAGCCGGCCGGGACAGCGATATGGCTACACCTTC; cdr3_aa: CASSRPGQRYGYTF
clone_size: NA; j_call: TRBJ1-1; v_call: TRBV4-1; d_call: NA; cdr3_nt: TGCGCCAGCAGCCAACCAACACGGAGGAACACTGAAGCTTTCTTT; cdr3_aa: CASSQPTRRNTEAFF
clone_size: NA; j_call: TRBJ1-4; v_call: TRBV5-5; d_call: TRBD1; cdr3_nt: TGTGCCAGCAGTCCAGGACAGGGGGGTTACGAAAAACTGTTTTTT; cdr3_aa: CASSPGQGGYEKLFF
clone_size: NA; j_call: TRBJ1-2; v_call: TRBV7-9; d_call: NA; cdr3_nt: TGTGCCAGCAGCTTAGCGGCAGTTGATGGCTACACCTTC; cdr3_aa: CASSLAAVDGYTF
clone_size: NA; j_call: TRBJ2-1; v_call: TRBV5-1; d_call: NA; cdr3_nt: TGCGCCAGCAGCTTGGGCGGACAATCGACCTACAATGAGCAGTTCTTC; cdr3_aa: CASSLGGQSTYNEQFF
clone_size: NA; j_call: TRBJ1-2; v_call: TRBV5-6; d_call: NA; cdr3_nt: TGTGCCAGCAGCGACCGGGGATGGAATGGCTACACCTTC; cdr3_aa: CASSDRGWNGYTF
clone_size: NA; j_call: TRBJ2-3; v_call: TRBV5-4; d_call: TRBD1; cdr3_nt: TGTGCCAGCAGCTTGGTACAGGGGGATACGCAGTATTTT; cdr3_aa: CASSLVQGDTQYF
clone_size: few; j_call: TRBJ1-2; v_call: TRBV10-1; d_call: NA; cdr3_nt: TGCGCCAGCAGTGTGGGGAGCTATGGCTACACCTTC; cdr3_aa: CASSVGSYGYTF
clone_size: NA; j_call: TRBJ2-3; v_call: TRBV19; d_call: TRBD2; cdr3_nt: TGTGCCAGCCGACTAGCGGGGGGGCCAGATACGCAGTATTTT; cdr3_aa: CASRLAGGPDTQYF
clone_size: NA; j_call: TRBJ1-2; v_call: TRBV5-1; d_call: NA; cdr3_nt: TGCGCCAGCAGAAAGGAGGGTAACTATGGCTACACCTTC; cdr3_aa: CASRKEGNYGYTF
clone_size: NA; j_call: TRBJ1-1; v_call: TRBV29-1; d_call: TRBD1; cdr3_nt: TGCAGCGTTGGACAGGGGAACACTGAAGCTTTCTTT; cdr3_aa: CSVGQGNTEAFF
clone_size: NA; j_call: TRBJ2-1; v_call: TRBV5-8; d_call: TRBD2; cdr3_nt: TGTGCCAGCGGAAGACGGGGGGAAGTCCATGAGCAGTTCTTC; cdr3_aa: CASGRRGEVHEQFF
clone_size: NA; j_call: TRBJ1-1; v_call: TRBV11-2; d_call: TRBD1; cdr3_nt: TGTGCCAGCAGCTTCCAGGGGGTGGGCACTGAAGCTTTCTTT; cdr3_aa: CASSFQGVGTEAFF
clone_size: NA; j_call: TRBJ2-7; v_call: TRBV5-1; d_call: TRBD1; cdr3_nt: TGCGCCAGCAGCTTGGGCAGGGGGTCCAACGAGCAGTACTTC; cdr3_aa: CASSLGRGSNEQYF
clone_size: NA; j_call: TRBJ1-1; v_call: TRBV9; d_call: TRBD1; cdr3_nt: TGTGCCAGCAGCGTAGAATACAGGGGGGAAGCTTTCTTT; cdr3_aa: CASSVEYRGEAFF
clone_size: NA; j_call: TRBJ2-7; v_call: TRBV6-6; d_call: TRBD1; cdr3_nt: TGTGCCAGCAGTCGACAGGGATTTAGTGGCTACGAGCAGTACTTC; cdr3_aa: CASSRQGFSGYEQYF
clone_size: NA; j_call: TRBJ2-3; v_call: TRBV6-1; d_call: TRBD2; cdr3_nt: TGTGCCAGCAGTGAACGCGTAGCGGGGTATAGCACAGATACGCAGTATTTT; cdr3_aa: CASSERVAGYSTDTQYF
clone_size: NA; j_call: TRBJ2-5; v_call: TRBV11-2; d_call: NA; cdr3_nt: TGTGCCAGCAGAGAGGAGACCCAGTACTTC; cdr3_aa: CASREETQYF
clone_size: NA; j_call: TRBJ1-2; v_call: TRBV6-5; d_call: TRBD1; cdr3_nt: TGTGCCAGCAGCCCAGGGGGCCCATATGGCTACACCTTC; cdr3_aa: CASSPGGPYGYTF
clone_size: NA; j_call: TRBJ1-1; v_call: TRBV2; d_call: NA; cdr3_nt: TGTGCCAGCATCGGAAATACAGGGTCTGCGGCTTTCTTT; cdr3_aa: CASIGNTGSAAFF
clone_size: NA; j_call: TRBJ2-7; v_call: TRBV14; d_call: TRBD2; cdr3_nt: TGTGCCAGCAGCCAAGCCCAGCGGGAGATGCCCTACGAGCAGTACTTC; cdr3_aa: CASSQAQREMPYEQYF
clone_size: NA; j_call: TRBJ1-5; v_call: TRBV19; d_call: TRBD1; cdr3_nt: TGTGCCAGTAGTATAAGACAGGGATGGGAGCCCCAGCATTTT; cdr3_aa: CASSIRQGWEPQHF
clone_size: once; j_call: TRBJ1-2; v_call: TRBV5-6; d_call: NA; cdr3_nt: TGTGCCAGCAGCTTGGTCGGGAAGGACTATGGCTACACCTTC; cdr3_aa: CASSLVGKDYGYTF
clone_size: NA; j_call: TRBJ1-5; v_call: TRBV5-4; d_call: NA; cdr3_nt: TGTGCCAGCAGCTTGGGGGGGCGCGGGAATCAGCCCCAGCATTTT; cdr3_aa: CASSLGGRGNQPQHF
clone_size: NA; j_call: TRBJ2-3; v_call: TRBV5-5; d_call: NA; cdr3_nt: TGTGCCAGCAGCTTGGTCCGGACAGATACAGATACGCAGTATTTT; cdr3_aa: CASSLVRTDTDTQYF
clone_size: NA; j_call: TRBJ1-2; v_call: TRBV18; d_call: TRBD1; cdr3_nt: TGTGCCAGCTCACCCTCCAGAGGGGGCTTTGTCTATGGCTACACCTTC; cdr3_aa: CASSPSRGGFVYGYTF
clone_size: once; j_call: TRBJ1-4; v_call: TRBV6-5; d_call: NA; cdr3_nt: TGTGCCAGCAGTTACCAAGATGGGGGCGGTGAAAAACTGTTTTTT; cdr3_aa: CASSYQDGGGEKLFF
clone_size: NA; j_call: TRBJ1-3; v_call: TRBV5-1; d_call: NA; cdr3_nt: TGCGCCAGCAGCTTATGGGCACAAGAAGGAAACACCATATATTTT; cdr3_aa: CASSLWAQEGNTIYF